Shown below are 18 T cell receptor beta chains from a single sample sequenced in a study of cytomegalovirus exposure and HLA in healthy donors (dated by TCRdb to about 2017). The protocol used for the library was the immunoSEQ multiplex PCR assay. A mixture of 60 forward primers for TCR Vbeta segments and 13 reverse primers for TCR Jbeta segments was used in the multiplex PCR. In TCRdb, the immuneACCESS table is reduced to in-frame sequences with V and J assigned. These tables do not hold every clone; where another copy was compared, an unresolved V gene accounts for under half, and the others remain unexplained. Here the sample has about 170,000 clones; around two thirds occur a single time. The ten largest account for under 3% of the sample. The sample comprised PBMCs. The receptors were gathered from a man aged 40-49 years in good health and CMV-seronegative.

The count of this clone is one. The chain employs TRBV10-3 and TRBJ1-6, with a weak D call TRBD1 (5 bases). Trimming cost V 7 bases and J 8 bases, with 15 bases left between them. The length of the CDR3 is 14 residues. Per the germline V gene, CDR1 is ENHRY and CDR2 is SYGVKD. This CDR3 is CAIMSQGRDSPLHF. CDR3 nucleotides: TGTGCCATCATGAGTCAGGGTAGAGATTCACCCCTCCACTTT.

Note on this clone: This CDR3 is also generated by other DNA sequences in the sample. This chain joins TRBV7-9 and TRBJ2-5; D is possibly TRBD1 (6 bases). Germline V gene data show CDR1 as SEHNR and CDR2 as FQNEAQ (reference sequence). This CDR3 region has 14 residues. V was trimmed by 0 bases and J by 1 base, leaving 6 bases between them. The DNA for the CDR3 is TGTGCCAGCAGCTTAGCAGGGGGCCAAGAGACCCAGTACTTC. Translating it yields CASSLAGGQETQYF.

The chain carries TRBV2 and TRBJ2-5, with 8 nucleotides matching TRBD2. TRBJ2-7 explains the end of the DNA better; the J call may be wrong. The CDR3 spans 14 residues. Germline V gene sequence: CDR1 SNHLY, CDR2 FYNNEI. The CDR3 loop is CASSSGGYSYEQYF. CDR3 nucleotides: TGTGCCAGCAGTAGCGGGGGCTACTCCTACGAGCAGTACTTC.

This clone was seen a few times. The chain uses TRBV30 and TRBJ1-4; the D gene is possibly TRBD1 (6 bases). Trimming left V 7 bases short and J 8 bases short, with 17 bases between. Germline CDR1 and CDR2: GTSNPN and SVGIG (reference sequence). The CDR3 spans 13 residues. CDR3 sequence: CALTRGRGEKLFF. The CDR3 DNA is TGTGCCTTAACGAGGGGAAGGGGGGAAAAACTGTTTTTT.

The chain couples TRBV11-2 to TRBJ2-7, with D tentatively TRBD1 (6 bases). Looked up from germline, CDR1 is SGHAT and CDR2 is FQNNGV. V lost 2 bases and J lost 0, with 11 bases in between. The CDR3 sequence is 15 residues long. This CDR3 reads CASSLSQGPSYEQYF. CDR3 in DNA: TGTGCCAGCAGCTTAAGCCAGGGGCCCTCCTACGAGCAGTACTTC. The variable domain in full, completed from reference TRBV11-2 and TRBJ2-7, reads EAGVAQSPRYKIIEKRQSVAFWCNPISGHATLYWYQQILGQGPKLLIQFQNNGVVDDSQLPKDRFSAERLKGVDSTLKIQPAKLEDSAVYLCASSLSQGPSYEQYFGPGTRLTVT.

The chain employs TRBV11-2 and TRBJ2-3; 11 nucleotides align to TRBD2. V lost 5 bases to trimming and J lost 4 bases; unmatched junction nucleotides: 5. The CDR3 loop spans 15 amino acids. CDR1 is SGHAT and CDR2 is FQNNGV in the germline V gene. The chain's CDR3 is CASSPPGLAADTQYF. DNA for the CDR3: TGTGCCAGCAGCCCCCCGGGACTAGCGGCAGATACGCAGTATTTT.

The chain combines TRBV5-6 with TRBJ1-2; maybe TRBD1 (6 bases). Looked up from germline, CDR1 is SGHDT and CDR2 is YYEEEE. Deletions cut 4 bases from V and 7 bases from J, with 23 bases between. The CDR3 consists of 16 residues. The CDR3 is CASSQRGQLGSIGYTF. In nucleotides, the CDR3 is TGTGCCAGCAGCCAACGTGGACAGTTAGGATCGATTGGCTACACCTTC.

The chain carries TRBV27 and TRBJ1-1; no reliable D call. Per the germline V gene, CDR1 is MNHEY and CDR2 is SMNVEV (reference sequence). The V end lost 6 bases, the J end lost 1 base, and 12 bases lay between the germline ends. CDR3 size: 14 residues. CDR3 bases: TGTGCCAGCAGGACAAGGGAGGGGAACACTGAAGCTTTCTTT. This encodes CASRTREGNTEAFF.

The chain couples TRBV5-1 to TRBJ1-2; tentative D call: TRBD1 (5 bases). V lost 4 bases and J 1 base, leaving 26 bases between the germline ends. This CDR3 spans 19 amino acids. Germline CDR1 and CDR2: SGHRS and YFSETQ. The chain's CDR3 is CASSPRSGGDWLHNYGYTF. For the CDR3, the DNA is TGCGCCAGCAGCCCACGCTCGGGGGGGGACTGGTTACATAACTATGGCTACACCTTC.

CDR3 DNA: TGTGCCAGCAGCTACCTCGCAGGGGGAGAGAATCAGCCCCAGCATTTT. Amino acids: CASSYLAGGENQPQHF. The chain recombines TRBV7-8 with TRBJ1-5; 7 nucleotides align to TRBD1. Germline trimming cut 4 bases from V and 4 bases from J; bases unmatched to any gene: 10. Germline V lookup: CDR1 SGHVS, CDR2 FQNEAQ. The length of the CDR3 is 16 residues.

V usage is TRBV5-5 and J usage is TRBJ1-5; 7 nucleotides line up with TRBD1. The CDR3 sequence is 16 residues long. J was trimmed by 2 bases and V by 3 bases; bases with no gene match: 8. CDR1 is SGHKS and CDR2 is YYEKEE in the germline V gene (reference sequence). Here the CDR3 DNA reads TGTGCCAGCAGCTCAACAGGGGCAGCGGGCAATCAGCCCCAGCATTTT. It specifies CASSSTGAAGNQPQHF.

The V and J genes are TRBV2 and TRBJ1-5; D remains ambiguous. The CDR3 is made up of 15 amino acids. Germline lookup yields CDR1 SNHLY and CDR2 FYNNEI. Trimming stripped 6 bases from V and 1 base from J, with 13 bases between. The CDR3 DNA reads TGTGCCAGCAGCCAACTGGAGGGAAGCAATCAGCCCCAGCATTTT. This translates into CASSQLEGSNQPQHF.

As regards this clone: The sample contains more than one DNA sequence encoding this CDR3. J is TRBJ2-5 and V is TRBV5-6; the match to TRBD2 covers 8 bases. The V gene's germline CDR1 is SGHDT and CDR2 YYEEEE. This CDR3 has 13 amino acids. V was pared by 0 bases and J by 5 bases, with 0 bases of the junction left unmatched. Here the CDR3 reads CASSLAGGETQYF. CDR3 DNA: TGTGCCAGCAGCTTGGCGGGGGGGGAGACCCAGTACTTC.

This clone was counted between two and nine times. The chain employs TRBV7-2 and TRBJ1-1; tentatively, D is TRBD1 (6 bases). This CDR3 spans 15 amino acids. Trimming removed 3 bases from V and 0 bases from J, with 11 bases in between. Germline V lookup: CDR1 SGHTA, CDR2 FQGNSA. The CDR3 DNA reads TGTGCCAGCAGCTTCGGGACACCATTGAACACTGAAGCTTTCTTT. Amino acid sequence: CASSFGTPLNTEAFF. Filled out from reference TRBV7-2 and TRBJ1-1, the complete variable domain reads GAGVSQSPSNKVTEKGKDVELRCDPISGHTALYWYRQSLGQGLEFLIYFQGNSAPDKSGLPSDRFSAERTGGSVSTLTIQRTQQEDSAVYLCASSFGTPLNTEAFFGQGTRLTVV.

The chain joins TRBV30 to TRBJ2-1; TRBD1 is a possible D gene (5 bases). Germline lookup yields CDR1 GTSNPN and CDR2 SVGIG (reference sequence). The germline V and J ends were trimmed by 2 bases and 7 bases, with 21 bases remaining between them. The CDR3 totals 16 residues. The CDR3 region has the DNA TGTGCCTGGAGTAAGGTCAGGGCAGGGCTGGGGAATGAGCAGTTCTTC. This codes for CAWSKVRAGLGNEQFF.

The chain has TRBV5-1 and TRBJ2-1, with TRBD2 matching 8 bases. CDR1 and CDR2 from the germline V gene are SGHRS and YFSETQ. The ends lost 0 bases at V and 3 bases at J; junction bases unmatched: 5. This CDR3 spans 16 amino acids. CDR3 in amino acids: CASSLDAGGDYNEQFF. CDR3 DNA sequence: TGCGCCAGCAGCTTGGATGCGGGAGGAGACTACAATGAGCAGTTCTTC. Full variable domain (outside the CDR3, taken from reference TRBV5-1 and TRBJ2-1): KAGVTQTPRYLIKTRGQQVTLSCSPISGHRSVSWYQQTPGQGLQFLFEYFSETQRNKGNFPGRFSGRQFSNSRSEMNVSTLELGDSALYLCASSLDAGGDYNEQFFGPGTRLTVL.

This clone was seen more than once but under ten times. The chain uses TRBV29-1 and TRBJ1-1, with D possibly matching TRBD1 (5 bases). The CDR3 has 11 residues. The germline CDR1 and CDR2 sequences are SQVTM and ANQGSEA. Trimming stripped 2 bases from V and 11 bases from J, with 12 bases between. The CDR3 loop is CSVETGHEAFF. The DNA for the CDR3 is TGCAGCGTTGAAACCGGACACGAGGCTTTCTTT.

This clone was seen once. V gene TRBV29-1 combines with J gene TRBJ2-6; D remains ambiguous. Germline V CDR1 and CDR2: SQVTM, ANQGSEA. The CDR3 covers 13 residues. Trimming pared 5 bases from V and 0 bases from J, leaving 5 bases between. The CDR3 protein is CSVSFSGANVLTF. The DNA of the CDR3 is TGCAGCGTTTCCTTCTCTGGGGCCAACGTCCTGACTTTC.